These 18 T cell receptor beta chains were all obtained from the same sample, sequenced in a study of shared clonotypes between healthy human individuals (dated by TCRdb to 2018 to 2021). Library generation was performed with the immunoSEQ multiplex PCR assay. As stored in TCRdb, this immuneACCESS dataset retains in-frame rearrangements with V and J assigned. A fraction of the clones does not appear; measured against another copy, unresolved V genes explain less than half of the discrepancy, and the remainder lacks a known reason. This sample holds over 950,000 clones; approximately 75% were observed only once. The top ten constitute approximately 0.9% of the sample. Sequences were obtained from memory CD4+ T cells from PBMCs. The cell subset or site label, read with the paper, signifies: CD45RA-negative fraction. Every receptor here comes from a man in his late teens or twenties in good health. Some clones in this sample may be carry-over from other donors' samples.

The chain recombines TRBV10-3 with TRBJ1-1; weak D call: TRBD1 (6 bases). CDR1 is ENHRY, CDR2 SYGVKD, per germline. V was shortened by 8 bases and J by 9 bases, with 16 bases between the two germline ends. The CDR3 runs 12 residues. In DNA form, the CDR3 reads TGTGCCATCTCTCTAGGGGACACAAAAGCTTTCTTT. It translates to CAISLGDTKAFF.

This clone turned up a few times. Being one base from a much bigger clone, this may be a read error. This sequence joins TRBV27 and TRBJ1-2; no clear D. Germline V CDR1 and CDR2: MNHEY, SMNVEV (reference sequence). Trimming removed 2 bases at V and 2 bases at J, with 6 bases between. CDR3 length: 13 amino acids. The chain's CDR3 is CASSLMGNYGYTF. Here the CDR3 DNA reads TGTGCCAGCAGTTTAATGGGGAACTATGGCTACACCTTC.

This clone was seen a few times. This chain uses TRBV5-8 with TRBJ2-2, with a weak D call TRBD1 (6 bases). The CDR3 extends over 12 amino acids. The germline gives CDR1 SGHTS, CDR2 YDEGEE. Trimming took off 5 bases at V and 13 bases at J, with 15 bases between the two ends. Here the CDR3 reads CASRPQGGGLFF. For the CDR3, the DNA is TGTGCCAGCAGACCACAGGGTGGCGGGCTGTTTTTT.

The V call is TRBV6-1, the J call TRBJ2-7; 9 bases agree with TRBD1. The CDR3 length is 13 residues. Trimming at V came to 6 bases and at J to 6 bases, leaving 6 bases not matched to a gene. Germline values: CDR1 MNHNS, CDR2 SASEGT. The CDR3 sequence is CASSWDRVREQYF. In nucleotides, the CDR3 is TGTGCCAGCAGCTGGGACAGGGTTCGCGAGCAGTACTTC.

The genes are TRBV5-5 and TRBJ1-2, with D perhaps matching TRBD1 (6 bases). V gave up 2 bases and J gave up 3 bases, with 11 bases separating them. Germline CDR1 is SGHKS and CDR2 is YYEKEE (reference sequence). The CDR3 contains 14 residues. The CDR3 coding sequence is TGTGCCAGCAGCTTTCAGGGGCGCGACTATGGCTACACCTTC. It yields the protein CASSFQGRDYGYTF.

J is TRBJ1-5 and V is TRBV10-3, with TRBD1 matching 7 bases. Trimming cost V 0 bases and J 4 bases; bases outside gene matches: 6. The length of the CDR3 is 16 residues. In germline, CDR1 is ENHRY, CDR2 SYGVKD. CDR3 in amino acids: CAISESQGGKNQPQHF. CDR3 DNA sequence: TGTGCCATCAGTGAGTCCCAGGGGGGGAAGAATCAGCCCCAGCATTTT.

DNA of the CDR3: TGTGCCAGCAGCTCCATCGTTGGGGCTCTGAACACTGAAGCTTTCTTT. Its translation is CASSSIVGALNTEAFF. The chain uses TRBV7-9 and TRBJ1-1, with D maybe TRBD1 (5 bases). The CDR3 is made up of 16 amino acids. Trimming left V 4 bases short and J 0 bases short, with 15 bases between. Germline V gene data show CDR1 as SEHNR and CDR2 as FQNEAQ (reference sequence).

V is TRBV11-2 and J is TRBJ1-4; D gene uncertain. The CDR3 is 15 amino acids. The ends were cut back, 5 bases at V and 1 base at J, with 11 bases in the middle. CDR1 and CDR2 (germline): SGHAT, FQNNGV. CDR3 region: CASSRWELTNEKLFF. CDR3 nucleotides: TGTGCCAGCAGCCGGTGGGAGCTAACTAATGAAAAACTGTTTTTT.

This sequence joins TRBV2 and TRBJ2-7; TRBD2 aligns across 7 bases. J was trimmed by 6 bases and V by 6 bases; bases with no gene match: 14. Germline lookup yields CDR1 SNHLY and CDR2 FYNNEI. This CDR3 is built from 15 residues. The CDR3 protein is CASSPEVAGVLEQYF. The CDR3 DNA is TGTGCCAGCAGCCCAGAAGTTGCGGGGGTCCTCGAGCAGTACTTC. The full variable domain, in which reference TRBV2 and TRBJ2-7 provide the parts outside the CDR3, is EPEVTQTPSHQVTQMGQEVILRCVPISNHLYFYWYRQILGQKVEFLVSFYNNEISEKSEIFDDQFSVERPDGSNFTLKIRSTKLEDSAMYFCASSPEVAGVLEQYFGPGTRLTVT.

This clone was detected a few times. This chain connects TRBV5-1 to TRBJ2-7; TRBD1 matches 8 bases. This CDR3 has 15 residues. The V gene end was trimmed by 1 base and the J gene end by 5 bases; junction bases not matched to a gene: 8. Per the germline V gene, CDR1 is SGHRS and CDR2 is YFSETQ. The CDR3: CASSLPRQGINEQYF. The DNA for the CDR3 is TGCGCCAGCAGCTTGCCTCGACAGGGGATCAACGAGCAGTACTTC.

This clone was observed once. The sample carries other DNA sequences with the same CDR3. V usage is TRBV6-1 and J usage is TRBJ1-2; D not resolved. The germline CDR1 and CDR2 sequences are MNHNS and SASEGT. Between the trimmed V and J ends, which lost 3 bases and 3 bases, there was a span of 2 bases. This CDR3 spans 11 amino acids. The CDR3 DNA sequence: TGTGCCAGCAGTGAGTACTATGGCTACACCTTC. Translating gives CASSEYYGYTF.

The CDR3: CASSETTVPNYGYTF. CDR3 sequence (DNA): TGTGCCAGCAGCGAGACGACAGTTCCTAACTATGGCTACACCTTC. The chain joins TRBV9 to TRBJ1-2; weak D call: TRBD1 (5 bases). Germline V gene lookup returns CDR1 SGDLS and CDR2 YYNGEE. This CDR3 has 15 residues. V lost 3 bases and J lost 0, with 12 bases in between.

Note on this clone: Distinct nucleotide sequences in the sample also encode this CDR3. V and J are TRBV18 and TRBJ2-5, with a weak D call TRBD1 (6 bases). Germline CDR1 is KGHSH and CDR2 is LQKENI. The V and J ends lost 2 bases and 2 bases respectively, with 9 bases between them. This CDR3 contains 14 residues. CDR3 bases: TGTGCCAGCTCACCAGCCGGGACACAAGAGACCCAGTACTTC. Protein product: CASSPAGTQETQYF.

In nucleotides, the CDR3 is TGTGCCAGCTCACCGGGACGGTCCGTTAGGAACACTGAAGCTTTCTTT. As protein: CASSPGRSVRNTEAFF. The chain is built from TRBV18 and TRBJ1-1; a weak D match, TRBD1 (5 bases). The CDR3 is made up of 16 amino acids. Deletions cut 3 bases from V and 1 base from J, with 15 bases between. Per germline, CDR1 KGHSH and CDR2 LQKENI.

The gene calls are TRBV18 and TRBJ2-2; tentative D call: TRBD1 (6 bases). The germline gives CDR1 KGHSH, CDR2 LQKENI. This CDR3 is 14 amino acids long. V dropped 6 bases and J dropped 2 bases, with 10 bases sitting between them. The CDR3 nucleotides are TGTGCCAGCTCTCAGGGGCTCAACACCGGGGAGCTGTTTTTT. Its translation: CASSQGLNTGELFF.

The chain uses TRBV5-4 and TRBJ2-4, with a possible D match to TRBD2 (6 bases). The CDR3 is 16 amino acids. V was pared by 0 bases and J by 6 bases, with 16 bases between. CDR1 and CDR2 from the germline V gene are SGHNT and YYREEE (reference sequence). Written as DNA, the CDR3 is TGTGCCAGCAGCTTGGCCGGCGGAGGGAAAGGAAACATTCAGTACTTC. Translated, it gives CASSLAGGGKGNIQYF.

As for this clone: Other DNA sequences in the sample encode the same CDR3. This sequence joins TRBV9 and TRBJ2-5; 8 nucleotides match TRBD1. CDR1 and CDR2 from the germline V gene are SGDLS and YYNGEE. This CDR3 is built from 14 residues. The V segment lost 2 bases and the J segment 5 bases; nucleotides outside the gene matches: 5. CDR3 bases: TGTGCCAGCAGCGTTACGGACAGGGCTGAGACCCAGTACTTC. This sequence encodes CASSVTDRAETQYF. Full variable domain (outside the CDR3, taken from reference TRBV9 and TRBJ2-5): DSGVTQTPKHLITATGQRVTLRCSPRSGDLSVYWYQQSLDQGLQFLIQYYNGEERAKGNILERFSAQQFPDLHSELNLSSLELGDSALYFCASSVTDRAETQYFGPGTRLLVL.

The CDR3, as DNA: TGTGCCAGCAGCCGCACAGGGGCGGGGGAGACCCAGTACTTC. Its translation: CASSRTGAGETQYF. The chain combines TRBV5-6 with TRBJ2-5, with a tentative D call TRBD1 (7 bases). CDR1 SGHDT and CDR2 YYEEEE come from the germline V gene. V lost 4 bases, J lost 5 bases, and 15 bases lay in between. The CDR3 has 14 residues.